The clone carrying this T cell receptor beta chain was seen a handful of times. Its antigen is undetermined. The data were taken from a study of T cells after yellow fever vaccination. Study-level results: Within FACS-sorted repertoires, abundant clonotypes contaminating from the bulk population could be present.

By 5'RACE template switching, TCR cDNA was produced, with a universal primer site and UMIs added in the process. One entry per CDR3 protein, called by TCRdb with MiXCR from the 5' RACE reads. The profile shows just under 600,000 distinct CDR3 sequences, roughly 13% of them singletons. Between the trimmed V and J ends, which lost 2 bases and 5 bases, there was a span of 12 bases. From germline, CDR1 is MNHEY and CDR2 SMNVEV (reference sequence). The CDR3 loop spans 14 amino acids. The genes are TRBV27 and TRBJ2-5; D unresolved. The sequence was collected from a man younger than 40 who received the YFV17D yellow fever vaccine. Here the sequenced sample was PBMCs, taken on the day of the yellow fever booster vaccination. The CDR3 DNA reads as TGTGCCAGCAGTTTAAGGTCTAGGGTCGAGACCCAGTACTTC. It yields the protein CASSLRSRVETQYF.